The 18 T cell receptor beta chains below come from one sample, sequenced in a study of T cell responses to AZD1222 COVID-19 vaccine (dated by TCRdb to the early 2020s). Library preparation was by the immunoSEQ multiplex PCR assay. TCRdb re-hosts the immuneACCESS table, in-frame sequences only. Its copies lack some clones; in the studies checked, an unresolved V gene accounts for under half of them, and the cause for the rest is not known. For this sample the table gives 140,000 to 150,000 clones, of which more than 85% were detected only once. The ten top clones hold 9.5% to 15% of the sample. Sample time point, as interpreted from the label and publication: sample from adult after SARS-CoV-2 infection, after symptom onset. This specimen consisted of peripheral blood, obtained after recovery from COVID-19. Receptors originate from an adult who had recovered from COVID-19.

The chain combines TRBV5-1 with TRBJ2-1; D could derive from TRBD1 or TRBD2 (5 bases each). Trimming stripped 4 bases from V and 5 bases from J, with 22 bases between. CDR1 and CDR2 from the germline V gene are SGHRS and YFSETQ. The length of the CDR3 is 17 residues. The CDR3, as DNA: TGCGCCAGCAGCCCCCGGGGCCGTCCGGGATCGGACAATGAGCAGTTCTTC. Its protein is CASSPRGRPGSDNEQFF.

The chain is built from TRBV3-1 (or the pseudogene TRBV3-2) and TRBJ2-7; 7 positions match TRBD1. CDR1 and CDR2 from the germline V gene are LGHDT and YNNKEL (reference sequence). This CDR3 region has 15 residues. Trimming at V came to 2 bases and at J to 2 bases, leaving 6 bases not matched to a gene. For the CDR3, the DNA is TGTGCCAGCAGCCAACGATCAGGGGGTGCCTACGAGCAGTACTTC. Amino acid sequence: CASSQRSGGAYEQYF.

V is TRBV6-5 and J is TRBJ2-7; the match to TRBD1 covers 7 bases. The CDR3 runs to 15 residues. Germline CDR1 is MNHEY and CDR2 is SVGAGI. Losses at the gene ends were 6 bases for V and 0 bases for J; bases not matched to a gene: 8. The CDR3 spells CASRTNRGLSYEQYF. CDR3 DNA: TGTGCCAGCAGAACAAACAGGGGCCTCTCCTACGAGCAGTACTTC.

V usage is TRBV28 and J usage is TRBJ2-7; maybe TRBD1 (6 bases). Trimming removed 10 bases at V and 4 bases at J, with 17 bases between. The CDR3 has 13 amino acids. Germline V gene sequence: CDR1 MDHEN, CDR2 SYDVKM. For the CDR3, the DNA is TGTGCCACCGAGGGCGTCAGGGGATACGAGCAGTACTTC. This encodes CATEGVRGYEQYF. The variable domain in full, with the rest retrieved from reference TRBV28 and TRBJ2-7, is DVKVTQSSRYLVKRTGEKVFLECVQDMDHENMFWYRQDPGLGLRLIYFSYDVKMKEKGDIPEGYSVSREKKERFSLILESASTNQTSMYLCATEGVRGYEQYFGPGTRLTVT.

The rearrangement links TRBV21-1 to TRBJ2-6; the D call of TRBD2 is as the table states it, not checked on the DNA. TRBV21-1 is annotated as a pseudogene. The CDR3 covers 20 residues. CDR3 bases: TGTGCCAGGGGGAAGGGACTAGCGGGAGGTAAAGGACGTGGGGCCAACGTCCTGACTTTC. Protein product: CARGKGLAGGKGRGANVLTF.

The rearrangement uses TRBV24-1 and TRBJ2-1, with 13 bases matching TRBD2. V shed 4 bases and J 8 bases; nucleotides not matched to a gene: 13. The germline V gene has CDR1 KGHDR and CDR2 SFDVKD. CDR3 length: 18 residues. Written as DNA, the CDR3 is TGTGCCACCAGTGACCCTAACCGGAGGACTAGCGGGAGTGATGAGCAGTTCTTC. As protein: CATSDPNRRTSGSDEQFF.

The V and J genes are TRBV29-1 and TRBJ1-2, with 10 bases matching TRBD1. CDR3 size: 13 residues. Germline V gives CDR1 SQVTM, CDR2 ANQGSEA. The ends lost 5 bases at V and 6 bases at J; junction bases unmatched: 6. This chain's CDR3 is CSVRTGQGDGYTF. The CDR3 DNA reads TGCAGCGTTAGAACCGGACAGGGGGATGGCTACACCTTC.

The rearrangement links TRBV27 to TRBJ1-2; TRBD1 matches at 12 bases. The CDR3 sequence is 17 residues long. V trimming: 4 bases; J trimming: 4 bases; junction bases outside the gene matches: 10. Germline CDR1 is MNHEY and CDR2 is SMNVEV (reference sequence). DNA for the CDR3: TGTGCCAGCAGTTGGGGGACAGGGGGCGGTACTCCCTATGGCTACACCTTC. The encoded protein is CASSWGTGGGTPYGYTF.

The chain recombines TRBV5-1 with TRBJ2-1; TRBD1 matches at 8 bases. The length of the CDR3 is 14 residues. J lost 3 bases, V lost 4 bases, and 3 bases had no gene match. Germline V gene data show CDR1 as SGHRS and CDR2 as YFSETQ. The CDR3 region has the DNA TGCGCCAGCAGCAAAGACAGGGGCTACAATGAGCAGTTCTTC. It specifies CASSKDRGYNEQFF.

The rearrangement uses TRBV6-5 and TRBJ2-3; 7 positions match TRBD1. CDR1 and CDR2 (germline): MNHEY, SVGAGI. This CDR3 has 15 residues. The V gene end was trimmed by 6 bases and the J gene end by 4 bases; junction bases not matched to a gene: 10. CDR3 residues: CASSLDREYSDTQYF. CDR3 nucleotide sequence: TGTGCCAGCAGCTTAGACAGGGAATATTCAGATACGCAGTATTTT.

The genes are TRBV3-1 (or the pseudogene TRBV3-2) and TRBJ1-1; D ambiguous. The ends were cut back, 3 bases at V and 11 bases at J, with 13 bases in the middle. This CDR3 has 12 residues. CDR1 and CDR2 (germline): LGHDT, YNNKEL (reference sequence). The CDR3 is CASSHPLESAFF. In DNA form, the CDR3 reads TGTGCCAGCAGCCACCCGCTAGAGTCGGCTTTCTTT.

Notes on this clone: An end of the junction differs from the germline gene, which may be a read error. The chain uses TRBV28 and TRBJ2-7; D perhaps matches TRBD2 (6 bases). Germline lookup yields CDR1 MDHEN and CDR2 SYDVKM. This CDR3 is built from 11 residues. This CDR3 is CASSTGRDSQF. Written as DNA, the CDR3 is TGTGCCAGCAGTACTGGGCGGGACTCTCAGTTC.

In its sample, this clone was seen once. The genes are TRBV7-9 and TRBJ2-7; D may be TRBD1 (5 bases). CDR1 is SEHNR, CDR2 FQNEAQ, per germline (reference sequence). The CDR3 is 15 residues long. The V end was cut by 8 bases, the J end by 0 bases, with 17 bases between. The CDR3 DNA follows: TGTGCCAGCGCTTTTGTCCAGGGTTTCTCCTACGAGCAGTACTTC. Translation: CASAFVQGFSYEQYF. Combining the CDR3 with reference TRBV7-9 and TRBJ2-7 gives the whole variable domain DTGVSQNPRHKITKRGQNVTFRCDPISEHNRLYWYRQTLGQGPEFLTYFQNEAQLEKSRLLSDRFSAERPKGSFSTLEIQRTEQGDSAMYLCASAFVQGFSYEQYFGPGTRLTVT.

V gene TRBV28 combines with J gene TRBJ2-2; D is possibly TRBD1 (6 bases). The CDR3 is made up of 14 amino acids. V dropped 11 bases and J dropped 11 bases, with 24 bases sitting between them. The germline V gene has CDR1 MDHEN and CDR2 SYDVKM. The CDR3 loop is CASNPTGPPGELFF. The DNA for the CDR3 is TGTGCCTCCAACCCGACAGGACCCCCGGGTGAGCTGTTTTTT.

This chain joins TRBV7-9 and TRBJ1-5; D perhaps matches TRBD1 (6 bases). V was trimmed by 5 bases and J by 2 bases, leaving 13 bases between them. Germline V gene data show CDR1 as SEHNR and CDR2 as FQNEAQ (reference sequence). The CDR3 is 15 residues long. The CDR3 coding sequence is TGTGCCAGCAGCCCGATGGACAGTCGCAATCAGCCCCAGCATTTT. It specifies CASSPMDSRNQPQHF.

This rearrangement joins TRBV27 to TRBJ2-1; 12 bases map to TRBD2. Germline-derived CDR1 and CDR2 are MNHEY and SMNVEV (reference sequence). The CDR3 runs 16 residues. Trimming cost V 5 bases and J 0 bases; bases outside gene matches: 2. The CDR3 DNA reads TGTGCCAGCAGTCCGACTAGCGGGAGCTCCTACAATGAGCAGTTCTTC. It translates to CASSPTSGSSYNEQFF.

The chain combines TRBV19 with TRBJ2-3; possibly TRBD2 for D (5 bases). V lost 3 bases, J lost 3 bases, and 10 bases lay in between. Per the germline V gene, CDR1 is LNHDA and CDR2 is SQIVND (reference sequence). CDR3 length equals 14 residues. CDR3 in amino acids: CASSIRGRTDTQYF. As DNA, the CDR3 is TGTGCCAGTAGTATCAGAGGGCGGACAGATACGCAGTATTTT.

This chain joins TRBV4-1 and TRBJ2-7; tentatively, D is TRBD2 (5 bases). CDR1 is MGHRA, CDR2 YSYEKL, per germline. Trimming removed 0 bases from V and 0 bases from J, with 9 bases in between. The CDR3 runs to 15 residues. CDR3 protein: CASSQDRGSSYEQYF. CDR3 nucleotides: TGCGCCAGCAGCCAAGATCGGGGAAGCTCCTACGAGCAGTACTTC.